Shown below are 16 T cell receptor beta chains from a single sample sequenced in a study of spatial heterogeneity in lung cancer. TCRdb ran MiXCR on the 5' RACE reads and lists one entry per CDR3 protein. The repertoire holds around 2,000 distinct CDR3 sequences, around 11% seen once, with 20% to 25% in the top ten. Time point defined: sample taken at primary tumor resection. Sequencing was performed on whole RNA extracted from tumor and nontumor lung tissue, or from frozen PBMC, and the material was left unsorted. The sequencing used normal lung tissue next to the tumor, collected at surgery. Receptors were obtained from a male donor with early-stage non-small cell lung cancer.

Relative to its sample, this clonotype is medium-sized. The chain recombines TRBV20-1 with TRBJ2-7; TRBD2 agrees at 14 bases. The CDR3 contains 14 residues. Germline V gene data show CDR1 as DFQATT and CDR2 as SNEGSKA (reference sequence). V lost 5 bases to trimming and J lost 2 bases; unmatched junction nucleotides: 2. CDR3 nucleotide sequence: TGCAGTGCTGAGGGACTAGCGGGGGCCTACGAGCAGTACTTC. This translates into CSAEGLAGAYEQYF.

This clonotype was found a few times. The CDR3 sequence is CASSLEGTGSSGEQYF. The CDR3 DNA is TGTGCCAGCAGCTTAGAGGGGACTGGTTCCTCTGGAGAGCAGTACTTC. The rearrangement uses TRBV7-2 and TRBJ2-7, with D possibly matching TRBD2 (6 bases). Germline CDR1 and CDR2: SGHTA and FQGNSA. The CDR3 extends over 16 amino acids. The V end was cut by 1 base, the J end by 7 bases, with 20 bases between.

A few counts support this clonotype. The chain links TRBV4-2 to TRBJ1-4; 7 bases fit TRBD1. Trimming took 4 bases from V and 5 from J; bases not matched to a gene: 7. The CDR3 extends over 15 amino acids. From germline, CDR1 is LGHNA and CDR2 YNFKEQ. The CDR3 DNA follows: TGTGCCAGCAGCCCCCTGGGACAGATAAATGAAAAACTGTTTTTT. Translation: CASSPLGQINEKLFF.

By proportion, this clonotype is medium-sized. CDR3 coding DNA: TGTGCCAGCAGCTTAAAGGCAGGGACCACCTACGAGCAGTACTTC. This sequence encodes CASSLKAGTTYEQYF. The rearrangement uses TRBV7-3 and TRBJ2-7; D may correspond to TRBD1 or TRBD2 (5 bases each). Germline lookup yields CDR1 SGHTA and CDR2 FQGTGA. Trimming took off 1 base at V and 2 bases at J, with 12 bases between the two ends. There are 15 residues in the CDR3.

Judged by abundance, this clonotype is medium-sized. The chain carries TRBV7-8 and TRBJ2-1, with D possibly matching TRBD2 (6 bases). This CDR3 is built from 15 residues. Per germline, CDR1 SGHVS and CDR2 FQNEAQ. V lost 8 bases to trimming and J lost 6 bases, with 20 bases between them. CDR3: CASGPGLPTGNEQFF. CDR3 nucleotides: TGTGCCAGCGGTCCGGGACTCCCCACCGGCAATGAGCAGTTCTTC.

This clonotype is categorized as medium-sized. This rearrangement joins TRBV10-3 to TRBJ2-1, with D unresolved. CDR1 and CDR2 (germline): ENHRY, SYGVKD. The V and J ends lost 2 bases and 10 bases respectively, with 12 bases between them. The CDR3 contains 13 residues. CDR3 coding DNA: TGTGCCATCAGTGAGGCCTCTGCAGGAGAGCAGTTCTTC. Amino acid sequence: CAISEASAGEQFF.

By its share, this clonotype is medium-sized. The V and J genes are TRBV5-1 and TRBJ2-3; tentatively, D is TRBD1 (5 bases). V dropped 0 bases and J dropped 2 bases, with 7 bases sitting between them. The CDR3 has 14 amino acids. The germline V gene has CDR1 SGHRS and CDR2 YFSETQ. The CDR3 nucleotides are TGCGCCAGCAGCTTGGGACAGAACACAGATACGCAGTATTTT. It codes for CASSLGQNTDTQYF.

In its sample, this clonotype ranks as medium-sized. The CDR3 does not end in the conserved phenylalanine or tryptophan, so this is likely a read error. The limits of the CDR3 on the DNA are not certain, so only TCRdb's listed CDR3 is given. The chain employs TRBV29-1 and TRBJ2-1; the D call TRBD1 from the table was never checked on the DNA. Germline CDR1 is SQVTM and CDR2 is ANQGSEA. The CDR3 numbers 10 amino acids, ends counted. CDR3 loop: CSALGARSVI.

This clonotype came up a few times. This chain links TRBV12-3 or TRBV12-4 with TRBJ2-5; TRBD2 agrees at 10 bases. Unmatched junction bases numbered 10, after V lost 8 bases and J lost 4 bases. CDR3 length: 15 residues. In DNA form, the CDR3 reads TGTGCCAGCCTTAAGCGGGGGGGCCTCTCAGAGACCCAGTACTTC. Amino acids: CASLKRGGLSETQYF.

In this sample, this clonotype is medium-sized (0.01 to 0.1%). This chain's CDR3 is CASSLATSQETQYF. For the CDR3, the DNA is TGTGCCAGCAGCTTAGCGACAAGCCAAGAGACCCAGTACTTC. The chain recombines TRBV7-9 with TRBJ2-5; no reliable D call. CDR3 length equals 14 residues. Trimming pared 0 bases from V and 1 base from J, leaving 6 bases between. Germline CDR1 and CDR2: SEHNR and FQNEAQ (reference sequence).

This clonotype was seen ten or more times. CDR3 region: CASSSRDYSVYEQYF. The CDR3 DNA sequence: TGTGCCAGCAGCTCCCGGGACTATTCGGTCTACGAGCAGTACTTC. The V and J genes are TRBV9 and TRBJ2-7, with 7 nucleotides matching TRBD2. The germline V gene encodes CDR1 SGDLS and CDR2 YYNGEE. There are 15 residues in the CDR3. Trimming took 4 bases from V and 3 from J; bases not matched to a gene: 10.

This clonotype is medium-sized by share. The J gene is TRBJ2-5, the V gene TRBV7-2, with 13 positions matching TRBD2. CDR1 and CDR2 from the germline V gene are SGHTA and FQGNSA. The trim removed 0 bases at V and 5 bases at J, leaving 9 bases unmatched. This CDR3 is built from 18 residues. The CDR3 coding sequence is TGTGCCAGCAGCTTAGCCCGACTAGCGGGAGGCTATAAGGAGACCCAGTACTTC. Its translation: CASSLARLAGGYKETQYF.

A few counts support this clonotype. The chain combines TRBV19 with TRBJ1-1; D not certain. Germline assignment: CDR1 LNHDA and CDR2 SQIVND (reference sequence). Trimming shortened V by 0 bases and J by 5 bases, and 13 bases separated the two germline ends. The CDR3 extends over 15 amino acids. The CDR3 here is CASSIDLGSGTEAFF. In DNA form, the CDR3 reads TGTGCCAGTAGTATAGATCTTGGGTCCGGAACTGAAGCTTTCTTT.

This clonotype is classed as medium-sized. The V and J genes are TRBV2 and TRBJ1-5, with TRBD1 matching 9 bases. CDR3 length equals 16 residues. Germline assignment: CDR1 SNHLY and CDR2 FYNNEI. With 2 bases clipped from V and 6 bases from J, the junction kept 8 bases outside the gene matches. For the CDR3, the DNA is TGTGCCAGCAGTGAAATAGGGACAGGGAAGAGTCAGCCCCAGCATTTT. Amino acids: CASSEIGTGKSQPQHF.

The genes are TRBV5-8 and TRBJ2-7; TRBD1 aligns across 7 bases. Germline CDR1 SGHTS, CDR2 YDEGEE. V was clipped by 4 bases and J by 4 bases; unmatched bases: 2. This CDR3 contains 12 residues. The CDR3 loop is CASSLTGYEQYV. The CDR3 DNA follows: TGTGCCAGCAGCCTGACAGGGTACGAGCAGTACGTC.

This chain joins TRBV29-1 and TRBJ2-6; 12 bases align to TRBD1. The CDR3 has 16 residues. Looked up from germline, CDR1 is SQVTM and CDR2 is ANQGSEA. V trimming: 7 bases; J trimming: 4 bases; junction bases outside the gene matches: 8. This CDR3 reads CSGSRDRGPGANVLTF. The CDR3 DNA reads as TGCAGCGGCAGCCGGGACAGGGGGCCAGGGGCCAACGTCCTGACTTTC.